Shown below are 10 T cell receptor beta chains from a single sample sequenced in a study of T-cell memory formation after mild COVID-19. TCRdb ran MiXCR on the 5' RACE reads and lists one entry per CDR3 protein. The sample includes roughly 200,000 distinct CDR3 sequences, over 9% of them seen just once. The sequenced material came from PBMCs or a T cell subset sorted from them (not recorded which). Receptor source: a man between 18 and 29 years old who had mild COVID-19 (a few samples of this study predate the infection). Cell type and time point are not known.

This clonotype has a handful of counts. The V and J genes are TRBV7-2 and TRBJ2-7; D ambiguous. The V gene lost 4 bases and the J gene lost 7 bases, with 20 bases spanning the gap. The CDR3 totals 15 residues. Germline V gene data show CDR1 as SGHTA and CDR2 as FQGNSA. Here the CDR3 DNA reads TGTGCCAGCAGCTCCCCCGGTTCCCGCGGCACGGAGCAGTACGTC. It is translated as CASSSPGSRGTEQYV.

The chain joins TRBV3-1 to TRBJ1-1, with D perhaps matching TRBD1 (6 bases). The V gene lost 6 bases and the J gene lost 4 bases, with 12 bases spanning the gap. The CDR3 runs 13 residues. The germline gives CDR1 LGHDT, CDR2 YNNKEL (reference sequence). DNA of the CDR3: TGTGCCAGCAGATTTCGGGGGCGCACTGAAGCTTTCTTT. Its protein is CASRFRGRTEAFF.

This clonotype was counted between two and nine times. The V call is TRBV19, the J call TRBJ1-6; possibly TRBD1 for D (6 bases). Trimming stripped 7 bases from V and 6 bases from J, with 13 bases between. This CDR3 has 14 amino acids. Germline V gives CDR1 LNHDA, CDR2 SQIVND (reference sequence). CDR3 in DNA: TGTGCCAGTACCATGGGGGGCCGTAATTCACCCCTCCACTTT. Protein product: CASTMGGRNSPLHF.

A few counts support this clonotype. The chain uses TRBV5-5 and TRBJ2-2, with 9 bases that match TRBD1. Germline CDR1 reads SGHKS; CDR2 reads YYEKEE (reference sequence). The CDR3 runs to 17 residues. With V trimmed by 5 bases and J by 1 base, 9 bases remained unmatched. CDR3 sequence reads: CASSLTQGAQNTGELFF. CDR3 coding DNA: TGTGCCAGCAGTTTGACACAGGGGGCGCAGAACACCGGGGAGCTGTTTTTT. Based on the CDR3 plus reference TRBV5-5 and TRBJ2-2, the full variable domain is DAGVTQSPTHLIKTRGQQVTLRCSPISGHKSVSWYQQVLGQGPQFIFQYYEKEERGRGNFPDRFSARQFPNYSSELNVNALLLGDSALYLCASSLTQGAQNTGELFFGEGSRLTVL.

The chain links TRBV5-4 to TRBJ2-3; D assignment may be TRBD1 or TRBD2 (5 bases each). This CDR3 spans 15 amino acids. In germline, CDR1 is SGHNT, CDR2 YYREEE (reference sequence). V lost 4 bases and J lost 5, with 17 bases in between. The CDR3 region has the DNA TGTGCCAGCAGCCGGAATGCCAGGGACGGAGATACGCAGTATTTT. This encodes CASSRNARDGDTQYF. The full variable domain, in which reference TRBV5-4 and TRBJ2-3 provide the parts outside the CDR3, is ETGVTQSPTHLIKTRGQQVTLRCSSQSGHNTVSWYQQALGQGPQFIFQYYREEENGRGNFPPRFSGLQFPNYSSELNVNALELDDSALYLCASSRNARDGDTQYFGPGTRLTVL.

Here the CDR3 reads CASTPWEGAYGYTF. The CDR3 nucleotides read TGTGCCAGCACCCCGTGGGAGGGGGCCTATGGCTACACCTTC. The gene calls are TRBV5-5 and TRBJ1-2, with 7 bases lining up with TRBD1. The CDR3 contains 14 residues. V shed 6 bases and J 4 bases; nucleotides not matched to a gene: 9. The V gene's germline CDR1 is SGHKS and CDR2 YYEKEE (reference sequence).

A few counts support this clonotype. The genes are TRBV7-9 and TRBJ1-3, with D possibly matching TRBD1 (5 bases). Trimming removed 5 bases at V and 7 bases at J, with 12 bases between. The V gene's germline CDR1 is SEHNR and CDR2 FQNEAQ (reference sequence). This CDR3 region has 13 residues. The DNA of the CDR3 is TGTGCCAGCAGCCTGCAGGGTGACAACACCATATATTTT. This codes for CASSLQGDNTIYF.

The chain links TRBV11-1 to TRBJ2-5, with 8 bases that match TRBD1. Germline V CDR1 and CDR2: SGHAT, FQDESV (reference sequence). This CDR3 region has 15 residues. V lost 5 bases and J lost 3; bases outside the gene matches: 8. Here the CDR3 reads CASSKTGTGEETQYF. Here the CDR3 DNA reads TGTGCCAGCAGCAAGACCGGGACAGGAGAAGAGACCCAGTACTTC.

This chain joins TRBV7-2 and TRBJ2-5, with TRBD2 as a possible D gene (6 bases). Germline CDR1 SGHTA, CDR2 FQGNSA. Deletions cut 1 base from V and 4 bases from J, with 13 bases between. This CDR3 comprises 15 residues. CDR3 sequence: CASSLGGASAETQYF. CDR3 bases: TGTGCCAGCAGCTTAGGAGGAGCTAGCGCAGAGACCCAGTACTTC.

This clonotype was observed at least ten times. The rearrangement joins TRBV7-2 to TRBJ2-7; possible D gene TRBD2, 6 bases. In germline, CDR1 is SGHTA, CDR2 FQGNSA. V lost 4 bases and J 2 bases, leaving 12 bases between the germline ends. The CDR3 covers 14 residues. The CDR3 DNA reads TGTGCCAGCAGCTACGGCCCGGGGGCCTACGAGCAGTACTTC. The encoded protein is CASSYGPGAYEQYF.